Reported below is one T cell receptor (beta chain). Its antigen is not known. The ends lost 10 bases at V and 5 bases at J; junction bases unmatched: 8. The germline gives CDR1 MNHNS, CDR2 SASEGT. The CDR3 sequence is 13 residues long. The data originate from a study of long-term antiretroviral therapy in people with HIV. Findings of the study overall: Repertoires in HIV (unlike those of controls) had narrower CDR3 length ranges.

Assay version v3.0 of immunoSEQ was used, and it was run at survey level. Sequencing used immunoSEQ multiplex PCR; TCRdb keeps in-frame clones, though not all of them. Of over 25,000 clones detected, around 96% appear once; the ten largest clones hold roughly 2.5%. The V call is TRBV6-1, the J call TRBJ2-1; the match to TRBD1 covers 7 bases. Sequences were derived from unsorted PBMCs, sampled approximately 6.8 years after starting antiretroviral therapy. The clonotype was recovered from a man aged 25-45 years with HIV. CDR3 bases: TGTGCCACCCGACCAGGGGGTAACAATGAGCAGTTCTTC. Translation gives CATRPGGNNEQFF.